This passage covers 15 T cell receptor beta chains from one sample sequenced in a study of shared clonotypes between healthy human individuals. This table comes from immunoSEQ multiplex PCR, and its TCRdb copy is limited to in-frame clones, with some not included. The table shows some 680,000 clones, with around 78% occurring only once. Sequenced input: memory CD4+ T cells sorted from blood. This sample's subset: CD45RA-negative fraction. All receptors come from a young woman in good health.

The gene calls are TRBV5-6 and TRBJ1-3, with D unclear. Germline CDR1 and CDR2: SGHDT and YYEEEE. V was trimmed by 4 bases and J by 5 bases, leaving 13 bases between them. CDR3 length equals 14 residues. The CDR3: CASSRTHPRNTIYF. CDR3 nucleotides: TGTGCCAGCAGCCGGACCCACCCACGAAACACCATATATTTT.

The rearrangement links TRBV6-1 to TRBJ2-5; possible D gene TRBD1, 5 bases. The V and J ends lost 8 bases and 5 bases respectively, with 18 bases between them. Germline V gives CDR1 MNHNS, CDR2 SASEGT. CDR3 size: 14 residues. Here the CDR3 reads CASGTGSRRETQYF. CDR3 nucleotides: TGTGCCAGCGGAACAGGTTCCCGGCGGGAGACCCAGTACTTC.

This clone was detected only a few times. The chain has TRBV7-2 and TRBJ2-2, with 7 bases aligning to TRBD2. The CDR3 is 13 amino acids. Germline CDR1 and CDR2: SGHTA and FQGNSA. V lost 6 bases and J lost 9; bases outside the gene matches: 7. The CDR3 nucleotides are TGTGCCAGCAGTTTACTAGCGTCTCGGGAGCTGTTTTTT. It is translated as CASSLLASRELFF.

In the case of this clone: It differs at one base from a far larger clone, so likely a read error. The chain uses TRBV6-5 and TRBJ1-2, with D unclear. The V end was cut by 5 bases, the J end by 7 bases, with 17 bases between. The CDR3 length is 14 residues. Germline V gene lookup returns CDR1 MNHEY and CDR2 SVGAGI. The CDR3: CASSEGWQVAGYTF. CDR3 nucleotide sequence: TGTGCCAGCAGTGAAGGATGGCAGGTGGCTGGCTACACCTTC.

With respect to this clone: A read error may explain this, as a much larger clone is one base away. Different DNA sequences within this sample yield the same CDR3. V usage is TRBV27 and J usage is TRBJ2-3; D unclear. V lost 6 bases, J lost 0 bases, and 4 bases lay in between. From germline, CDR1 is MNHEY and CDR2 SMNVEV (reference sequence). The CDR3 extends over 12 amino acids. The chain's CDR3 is CASRPSTDTQYF. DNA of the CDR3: TGTGCCAGCAGGCCTAGCACAGATACGCAGTATTTT.

The CDR3 protein is CASSSPGTSMYEQYF. CDR3 coding DNA: TGTGCCAGTAGTTCCCCCGGGACTAGCATGTACGAGCAGTACTTC. V and J are TRBV19 and TRBJ2-7; 9 bases are a match to TRBD2. The ends lost 5 bases at V and 4 bases at J; junction bases unmatched: 9. The CDR3 has 15 amino acids. Germline V gene data show CDR1 as LNHDA and CDR2 as SQIVND (reference sequence).

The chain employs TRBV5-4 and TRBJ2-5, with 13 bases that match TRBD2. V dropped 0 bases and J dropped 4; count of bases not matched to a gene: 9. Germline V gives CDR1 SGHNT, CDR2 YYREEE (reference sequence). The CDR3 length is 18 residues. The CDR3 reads CASSLGQGLAGMGETQYF. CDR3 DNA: TGTGCCAGCAGCTTGGGTCAGGGACTAGCGGGAATGGGAGAGACCCAGTACTTC.

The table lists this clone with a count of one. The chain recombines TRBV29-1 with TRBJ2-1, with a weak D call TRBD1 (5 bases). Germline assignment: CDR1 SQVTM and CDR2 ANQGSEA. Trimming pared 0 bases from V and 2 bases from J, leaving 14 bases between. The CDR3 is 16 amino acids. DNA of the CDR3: TGCAGCGTTGAAGAGGTTTATGGGGCAACCTACAATGAGCAGTTCTTC. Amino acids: CSVEEVYGATYNEQFF.

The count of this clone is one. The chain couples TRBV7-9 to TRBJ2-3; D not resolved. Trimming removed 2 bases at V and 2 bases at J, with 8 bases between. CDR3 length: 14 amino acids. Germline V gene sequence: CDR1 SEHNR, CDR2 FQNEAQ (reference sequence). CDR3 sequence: CASSLKDFTDTQYF. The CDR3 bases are TGTGCCAGCAGCTTAAAAGACTTCACAGATACGCAGTATTTT.

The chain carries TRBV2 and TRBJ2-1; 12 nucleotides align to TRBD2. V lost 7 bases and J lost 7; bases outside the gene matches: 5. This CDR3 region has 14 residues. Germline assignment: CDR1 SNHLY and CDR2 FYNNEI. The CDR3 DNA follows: TGTGCCAGCAAAACGACTAGCGGGAGAAATGAGCAGTTCTTC. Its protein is CASKTTSGRNEQFF.

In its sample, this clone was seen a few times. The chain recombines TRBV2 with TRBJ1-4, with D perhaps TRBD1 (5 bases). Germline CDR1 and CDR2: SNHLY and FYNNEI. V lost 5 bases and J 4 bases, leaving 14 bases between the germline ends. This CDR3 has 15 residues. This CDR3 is CASSSPDSFNEKLFF. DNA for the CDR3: TGTGCCAGCAGTTCTCCCGACAGTTTTAATGAAAAACTGTTTTTT. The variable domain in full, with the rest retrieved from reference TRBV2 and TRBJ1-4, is EPEVTQTPSHQVTQMGQEVILRCVPISNHLYFYWYRQILGQKVEFLVSFYNNEISEKSEIFDDQFSVERPDGSNFTLKIRSTKLEDSAMYFCASSSPDSFNEKLFFGSGTQLSVL.

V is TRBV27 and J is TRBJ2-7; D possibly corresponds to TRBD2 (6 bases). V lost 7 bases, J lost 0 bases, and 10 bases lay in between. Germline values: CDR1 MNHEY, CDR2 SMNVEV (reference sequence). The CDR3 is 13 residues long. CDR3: CASIGGTSYEQYF. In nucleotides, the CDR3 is TGTGCCAGCATTGGCGGGACCTCCTACGAGCAGTACTTC.

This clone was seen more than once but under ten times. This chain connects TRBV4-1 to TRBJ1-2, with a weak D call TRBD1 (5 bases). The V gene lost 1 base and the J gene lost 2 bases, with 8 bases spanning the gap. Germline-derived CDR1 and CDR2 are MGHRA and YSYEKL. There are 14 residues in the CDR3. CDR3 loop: CASSQAGGNYGYTF. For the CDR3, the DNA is TGCGCCAGCAGCCAAGCGGGGGGGAACTATGGCTACACCTTC.

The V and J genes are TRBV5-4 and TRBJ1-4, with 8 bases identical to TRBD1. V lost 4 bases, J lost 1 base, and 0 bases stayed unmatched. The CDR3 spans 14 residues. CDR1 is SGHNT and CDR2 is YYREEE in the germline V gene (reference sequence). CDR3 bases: TGTGCCAGCAGCGACAGGGGAACTAATGAAAAACTGTTTTTT. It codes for CASSDRGTNEKLFF.

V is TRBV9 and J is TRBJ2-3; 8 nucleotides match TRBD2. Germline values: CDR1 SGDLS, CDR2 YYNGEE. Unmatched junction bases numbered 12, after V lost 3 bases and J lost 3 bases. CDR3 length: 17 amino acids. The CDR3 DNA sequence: TGTGCCAGCAGCGCCCGGGGCAGCGGGAGAGGGACAGATACGCAGTATTTT. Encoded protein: CASSARGSGRGTDTQYF.